This TCR delta chain was sequenced in a study of γδ T cells in repeated Plasmodium falciparum infection. As for the study in general: Over about 610 days, donors received four mosquito-bite P. falciparum NF54 infections. General observations from the study: Vdelta2-negative gammadelta repertoires, largely Vdelta1+, seemingly showed infection-driven waves of new clonal selection. Vdelta2-negative gammadelta repertoires appeared less diverse and less shared in Malian than Australian children.

TCRdb called clones from the multiplex PCR reads again using CATT. The sample comprises under 50,000 delta-chain clones, around 1.6% of which are singletons, and about 8.3% rests with the top ten. About this clone itself: Antigen: not known. TCRdb shows a much larger clone's protein in place of this DNA's translation, and the two differ at residue 4, likely through a read error; the protein shown is translated from the DNA.

The CDR3 extends over 19 amino acids. CDR1 and CDR2 from the germline V gene are GEAIGNYY and EKD. J lost 8 bases, V lost 5 bases, and 28 bases had no gene match. Bulk repertoires came from Vgamma9/Vdelta2+ or Vdelta2-negative gammadelta T cells flow-sorted from PBMC. The sequence came from a pool of human donors (malaria-infected and uninfected, not separated). Sequencing input: gamma-delta T cells from blood. The V call is TRDV2, the J call TRDJ1; 7 bases align to TRDD3. TCRdb offers no J gene call, so here the DNA was matched to germline to obtain one. Here the CDR3 reads CACGAMPTGDRIMGEKLIF. In DNA, the CDR3 is TGTGCCTGTGGCGCCATGCCTACTGGGGACCGAATAATGGGGGAGAAACTCATCTTT.